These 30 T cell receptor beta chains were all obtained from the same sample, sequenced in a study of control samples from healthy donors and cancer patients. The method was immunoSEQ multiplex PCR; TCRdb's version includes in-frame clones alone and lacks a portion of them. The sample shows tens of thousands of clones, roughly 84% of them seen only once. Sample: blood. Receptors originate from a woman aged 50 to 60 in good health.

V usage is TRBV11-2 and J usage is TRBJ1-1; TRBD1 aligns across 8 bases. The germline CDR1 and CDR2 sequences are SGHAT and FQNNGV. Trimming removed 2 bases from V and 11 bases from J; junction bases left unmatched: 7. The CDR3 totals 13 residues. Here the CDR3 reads CASSLTWGQDAFF. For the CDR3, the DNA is TGTGCCAGCAGCTTAACTTGGGGACAGGACGCTTTCTTT.

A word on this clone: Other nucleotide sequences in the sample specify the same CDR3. CDR3 region: CASSLQGYTEAFF. The CDR3 nucleotides are TGTGCCAGCAGCTTACAGGGATACACTGAAGCTTTCTTT. V is TRBV11-3 and J is TRBJ1-1, with D perhaps matching TRBD1 (5 bases). V was shortened by 2 bases and J by 3 bases, with 7 bases between the two germline ends. The germline V gene has CDR1 SGHNT and CDR2 YENEEA. The CDR3 loop spans 13 amino acids.

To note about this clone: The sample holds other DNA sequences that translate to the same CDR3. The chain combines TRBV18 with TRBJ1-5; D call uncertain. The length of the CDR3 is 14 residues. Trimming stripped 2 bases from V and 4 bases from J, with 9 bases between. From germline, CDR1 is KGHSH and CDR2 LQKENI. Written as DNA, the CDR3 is TGTGCCAGCTCACCAATGGGTGCTAATCAGCCCCAGCATTTT. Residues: CASSPMGANQPQHF.

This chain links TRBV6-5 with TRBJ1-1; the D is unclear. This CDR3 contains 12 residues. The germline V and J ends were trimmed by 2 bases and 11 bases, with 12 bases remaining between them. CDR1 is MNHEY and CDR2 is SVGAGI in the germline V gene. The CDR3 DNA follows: TGTGCCAGCAGTTACCTCGGGGAGGAGGCTTTCTTT. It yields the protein CASSYLGEEAFF.

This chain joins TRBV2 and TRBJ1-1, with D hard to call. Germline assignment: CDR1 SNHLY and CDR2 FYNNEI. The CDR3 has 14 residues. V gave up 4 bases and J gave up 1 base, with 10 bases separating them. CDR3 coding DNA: TGTGCCAGCAGTGCTCTACAGAGGAACACTGAAGCTTTCTTT. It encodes CASSALQRNTEAFF.

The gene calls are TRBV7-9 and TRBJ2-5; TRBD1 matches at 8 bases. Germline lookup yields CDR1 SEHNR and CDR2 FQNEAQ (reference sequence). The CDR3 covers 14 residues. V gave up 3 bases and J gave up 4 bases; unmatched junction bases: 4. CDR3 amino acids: CASSFRTGIETQYF. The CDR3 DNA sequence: TGTGCCAGCAGCTTTCGGACAGGGATAGAGACCCAGTACTTC.

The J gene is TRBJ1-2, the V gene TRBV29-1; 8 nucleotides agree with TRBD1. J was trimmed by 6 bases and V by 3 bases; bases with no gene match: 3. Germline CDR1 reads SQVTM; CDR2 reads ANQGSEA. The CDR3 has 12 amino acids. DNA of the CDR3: TGCAGCGTTGACAGGGGGCCTCATGGCTACACCTTC. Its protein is CSVDRGPHGYTF.

CDR3 bases: TGTGCCAGCAGCCCTGAATGGGGGACAGATACGCAGTATTTT. Translation: CASSPEWGTDTQYF. The genes are TRBV5-4 and TRBJ2-3, with D possibly called TRBD1 or TRBD2 (5 bases each). The CDR3 consists of 14 residues. V gave up 4 bases and J gave up 3 bases, with 12 bases separating them. Germline assignment: CDR1 SGHNT and CDR2 YYREEE (reference sequence).

CDR3 sequence (DNA): TGTGCCAGCAGCGAGTTAGCTGGGACAGCAAGCTATGGCTACACCTTC. Amino acid sequence: CASSELAGTASYGYTF. This chain joins TRBV7-9 and TRBJ1-2, with 7 bases aligning to TRBD1. Germline CDR1 reads SEHNR; CDR2 reads FQNEAQ (reference sequence). The V and J ends lost 5 bases and 4 bases, in that order; junction bases with no gene match: 13. This CDR3 has 16 amino acids.

The CDR3 nucleotides are TGTGCCAGCTCACCCCGCTCTGACACGAACACTGAAGCTTTCTTT. Translation gives CASSPRSDTNTEAFF. The rearrangement joins TRBV18 to TRBJ1-1, with D hard to call. Germline V gives CDR1 KGHSH, CDR2 LQKENI. V lost 3 bases and J lost 1, with 12 bases in between. This CDR3 comprises 15 residues. Looking up the rest from reference TRBV18 and TRBJ1-1 gives the full variable domain: NAGVMQNPRHLVRRRGQEARLRCSPMKGHSHVYWYRQLPEEGLKFMVYLQKENIIDESGMPKERFSAEFPKEGPSILRIQQVVRGDSAAYFCASSPRSDTNTEAFFGQGTRLTVV.

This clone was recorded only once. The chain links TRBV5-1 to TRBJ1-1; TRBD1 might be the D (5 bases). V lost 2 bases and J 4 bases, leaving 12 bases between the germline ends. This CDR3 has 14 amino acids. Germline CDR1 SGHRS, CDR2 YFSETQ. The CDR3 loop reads CASSLGNGGTEAFF. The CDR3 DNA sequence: TGCGCCAGCAGCTTAGGCAATGGGGGCACTGAAGCTTTCTTT.

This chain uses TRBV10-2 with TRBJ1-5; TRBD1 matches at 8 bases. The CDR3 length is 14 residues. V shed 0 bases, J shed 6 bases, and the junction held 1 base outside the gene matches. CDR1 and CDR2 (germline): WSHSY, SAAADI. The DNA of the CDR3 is TGCGCCAGCAGTGAGTCACAGGGGGGTCAGCCCCAGCATTTT. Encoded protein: CASSESQGGQPQHF.

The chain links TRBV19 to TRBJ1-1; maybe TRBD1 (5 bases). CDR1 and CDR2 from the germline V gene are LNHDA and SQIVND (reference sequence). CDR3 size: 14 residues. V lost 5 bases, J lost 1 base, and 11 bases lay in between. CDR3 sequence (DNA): TGTGCCAGTAGTGTCTTAACAGGGAACACTGAAGCTTTCTTT. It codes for CASSVLTGNTEAFF.

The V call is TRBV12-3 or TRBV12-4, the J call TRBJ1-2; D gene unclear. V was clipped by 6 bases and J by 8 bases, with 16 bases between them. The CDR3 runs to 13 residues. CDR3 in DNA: TGTGCCAGCAGCGGGAGTGGGAACTTCGGCTACACCTTC. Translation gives CASSGSGNFGYTF.

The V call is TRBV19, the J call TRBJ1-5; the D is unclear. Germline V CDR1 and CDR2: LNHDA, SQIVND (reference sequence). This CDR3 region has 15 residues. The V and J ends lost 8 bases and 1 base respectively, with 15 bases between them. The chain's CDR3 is CASAGLSRSNQPQHF. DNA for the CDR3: TGTGCCAGTGCCGGGCTCAGCAGGAGCAATCAGCCCCAGCATTTT.

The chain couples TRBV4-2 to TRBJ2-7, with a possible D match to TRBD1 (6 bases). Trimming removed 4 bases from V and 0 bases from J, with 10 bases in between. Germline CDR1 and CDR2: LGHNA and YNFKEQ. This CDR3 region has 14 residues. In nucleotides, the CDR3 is TGTGCCAGCAGCCCGGACAGTCGCTCCTACGAGCAGTACTTC. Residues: CASSPDSRSYEQYF.

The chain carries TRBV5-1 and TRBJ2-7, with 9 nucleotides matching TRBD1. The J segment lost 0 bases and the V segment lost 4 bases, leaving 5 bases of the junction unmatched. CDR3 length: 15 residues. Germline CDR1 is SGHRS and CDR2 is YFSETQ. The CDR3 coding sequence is TGCGCCAGCAGCAACCAGGGACAGGGCTCCTACGAGCAGTACTTC. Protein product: CASSNQGQGSYEQYF.

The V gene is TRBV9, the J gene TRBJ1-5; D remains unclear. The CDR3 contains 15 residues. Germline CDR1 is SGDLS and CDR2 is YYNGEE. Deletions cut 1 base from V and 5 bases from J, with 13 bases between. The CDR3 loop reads CASSVSGEGYQPQHF. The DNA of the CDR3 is TGTGCCAGCAGCGTAAGTGGGGAAGGCTATCAGCCCCAGCATTTT.

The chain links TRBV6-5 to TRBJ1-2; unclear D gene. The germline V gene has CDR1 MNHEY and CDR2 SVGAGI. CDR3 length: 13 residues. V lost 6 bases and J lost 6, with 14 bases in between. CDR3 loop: CASSSTTGNGYTF. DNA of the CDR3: TGTGCCAGCAGCTCTACGACGGGGAATGGCTACACCTTC.

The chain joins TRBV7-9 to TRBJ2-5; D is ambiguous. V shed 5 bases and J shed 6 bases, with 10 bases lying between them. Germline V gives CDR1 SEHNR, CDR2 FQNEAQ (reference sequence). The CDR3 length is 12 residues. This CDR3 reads CASSPGLKTQYF. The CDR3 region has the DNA TGTGCCAGCAGCCCCGGTTTAAAGACCCAGTACTTC.

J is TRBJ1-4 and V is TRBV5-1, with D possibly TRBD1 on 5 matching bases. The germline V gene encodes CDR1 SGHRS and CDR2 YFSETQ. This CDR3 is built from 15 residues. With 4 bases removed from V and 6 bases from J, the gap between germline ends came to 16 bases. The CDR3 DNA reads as TGCGCCAGCAGCACTACTGGGGCGCCGGATGAAAAACTGTTTTTT. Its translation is CASSTTGAPDEKLFF.

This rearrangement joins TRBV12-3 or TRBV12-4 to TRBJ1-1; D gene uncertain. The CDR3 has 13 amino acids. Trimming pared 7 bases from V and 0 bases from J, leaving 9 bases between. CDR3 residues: CASTLQVNTEAFF. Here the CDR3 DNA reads TGTGCCAGCACCCTACAAGTGAACACTGAAGCTTTCTTT.

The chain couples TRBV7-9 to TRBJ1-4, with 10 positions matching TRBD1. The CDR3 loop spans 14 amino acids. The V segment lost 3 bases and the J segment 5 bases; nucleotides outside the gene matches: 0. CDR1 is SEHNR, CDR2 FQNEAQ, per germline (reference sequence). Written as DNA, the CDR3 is TGTGCCAGCAGCTTGGACAGGGGGAATGAAAAACTGTTTTTT. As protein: CASSLDRGNEKLFF.

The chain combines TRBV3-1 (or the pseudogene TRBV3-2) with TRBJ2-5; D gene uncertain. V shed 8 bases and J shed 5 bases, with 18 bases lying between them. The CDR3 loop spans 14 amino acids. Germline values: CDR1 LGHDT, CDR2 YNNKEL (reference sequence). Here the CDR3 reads CASGVQSYRETQYF. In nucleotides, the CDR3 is TGTGCCAGCGGGGTCCAGTCCTACCGTGAGACCCAGTACTTC.

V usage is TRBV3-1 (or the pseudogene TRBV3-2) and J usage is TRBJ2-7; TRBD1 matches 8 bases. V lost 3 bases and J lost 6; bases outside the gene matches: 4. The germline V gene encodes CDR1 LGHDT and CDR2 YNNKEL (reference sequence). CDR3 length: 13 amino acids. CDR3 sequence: CASSHDRGGEQYF. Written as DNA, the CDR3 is TGTGCCAGCAGCCACGACAGGGGTGGCGAGCAGTACTTC.

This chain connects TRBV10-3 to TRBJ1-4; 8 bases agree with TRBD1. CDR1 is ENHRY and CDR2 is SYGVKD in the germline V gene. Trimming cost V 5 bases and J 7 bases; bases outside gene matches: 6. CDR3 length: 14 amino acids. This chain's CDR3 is CAISSDRDLEKLFF. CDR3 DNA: TGTGCCATCAGTTCGGACAGGGACCTTGAAAAACTGTTTTTT.

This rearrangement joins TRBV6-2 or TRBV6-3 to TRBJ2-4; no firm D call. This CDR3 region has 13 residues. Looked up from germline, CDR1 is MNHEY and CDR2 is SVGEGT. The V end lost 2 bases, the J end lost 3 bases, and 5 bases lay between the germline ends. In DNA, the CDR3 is TGTGCCAGCAGTTACAGACACAAAAACATTCAGTACTTC. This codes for CASSYRHKNIQYF.

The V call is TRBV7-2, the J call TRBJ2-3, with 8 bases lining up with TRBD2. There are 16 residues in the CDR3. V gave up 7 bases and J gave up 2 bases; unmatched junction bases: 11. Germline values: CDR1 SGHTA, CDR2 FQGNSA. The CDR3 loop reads CASIYRGGPLTDTQYF. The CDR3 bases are TGTGCCAGCATATATCGGGGGGGCCCTCTCACAGATACGCAGTATTTT.

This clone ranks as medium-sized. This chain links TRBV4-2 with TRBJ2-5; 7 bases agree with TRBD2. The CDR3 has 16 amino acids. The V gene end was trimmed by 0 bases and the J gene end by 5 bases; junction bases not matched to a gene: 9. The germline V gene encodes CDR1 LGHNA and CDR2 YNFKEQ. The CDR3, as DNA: TGTGCCAGCAGCCAAGATATGGGCCTCGGGGGGGAGACCCAGTACTTC. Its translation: CASSQDMGLGGETQYF.

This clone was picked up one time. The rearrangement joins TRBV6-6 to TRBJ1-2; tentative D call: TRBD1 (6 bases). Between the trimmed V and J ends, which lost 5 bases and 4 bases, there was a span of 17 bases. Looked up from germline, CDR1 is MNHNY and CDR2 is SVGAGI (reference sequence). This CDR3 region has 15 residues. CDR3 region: CASSDPGQTFYGYTF. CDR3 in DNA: TGTGCCAGCAGTGACCCGGGACAAACATTCTATGGCTACACCTTC.